The T cell receptor beta chain described here comes from a study of tumor-infiltrating lymphocytes in primary liver carcinoma. About the study: Surgical resection treated primary liver carcinoma in the patients. Findings and limits, study-wide: The overlap of tumor-adjacent and tumor-blood pairs was smaller than that of tumor region pairs.

The investigators made TCR beta cDNA from around 530 ng total RNA, using a constant-region primer. Sequencing libraries for TCR beta derived from three nested multiplex PCR rounds that used slightly modified ARM-PCR. Investigators reported that the first two PCR rounds, at 10 to 11 cycles each, used TRBV1-TRBV30 forward primers with a C-beta reverse primer. A single record per CDR3 protein comes from TCRdb applying MiXCR to the multiplex PCR reads. The sample lists over 250,000 distinct CDR3 sequences, more than 55% occurring once. Germline V lookup: CDR1 SGHAT, CDR2 FQNNGV. The length of the CDR3 is 13 residues. Unsorted whole blood served as the source of blood RNA, and germline DNA was extracted as well. Comment on this clonotype: Its antigen is not identified. An end of the junction does not agree with germline; a read error may underlie this.

This TCR came from a woman aged 25 to 45 with primary liver carcinoma and hepatitis B virus infection. V is TRBV11-2 and J is TRBJ2-3; D is unresolved. The sequenced sample was peripheral blood. This chain's CDR3 is CANSLSIADTKYF. Here the CDR3 DNA reads TGTGCCAACAGCCTGTCTATCGCAGATACGAAGTATTTT.